This record concerns one T cell receptor (beta chain) sequence. Germline CDR1 is MRHNA and CDR2 is SNTAGT. CDR3 length equals 13 residues. Trimming cost V 6 bases and J 4 bases; bases outside gene matches: 2. This sample is part of a study of shared clonotypes between healthy human individuals. The repertoire was sequenced with immunoSEQ multiplex PCR; TCRdb's copy has only in-frame clones and lacks some. The sample includes some 700,000 clones, roughly 91% of them seen just once. The material sequenced was memory CD8+ T cells from PBMCs. The subset here: CD45RO+ cells pooled with CCR7-negative TemRA cells. The chain joins TRBV6-4 to TRBJ1-3; 8 bases agree with TRBD1. The TCR sequence derives from a man aged 18 to 30 in good health. Some clones in this sample may be carry-over from other donors' samples. In DNA form, the CDR3 reads TGTGCCAGCAGCCGGACAGGGGGAAACACCATATATTTT. Translation gives CASSRTGGNTIYF.